This T cell receptor (beta chain) was captured in a study of T-cell reconstitution after alpha-beta-depleted transplantation in children. This clonotype came up a few times. The antigen is undetermined. Unique molecular identifiers were incorporated during preparation of the TCRbeta library. MiXCR was run by TCRdb on the PCR reads, yielding one entry per CDR3 protein. The sample has 90,000 to 100,000 distinct CDR3 sequences, around 22% seen once. Regarding the study as a whole: Newly produced T cells mostly accounted for T-cell counts and diversity one year post-transplant. Several hundred expanded graft clones reportedly supplied alpha-beta T cells about two months after transplant.

Germline-derived CDR1 and CDR2 are SGHRS and YFSETQ. CDR3 length equals 15 residues. Trimming took 1 base from V and 2 from J; bases not matched to a gene: 4. Sequenced material: PBMCs, taken before TCRalphabeta/CD19-depleted stem cell transplant. This clonotype was sampled from a boy aged 2 to 10 with acute lymphoblastic leukemia, due to receive a stem cell transplant. The chain employs TRBV5-1 and TRBJ2-3; 7 bases align to TRBD2. The CDR3 bases are TGCGCCAGCAGCTTGACAGCGGGAACCACAGATACGCAGTATTTT. It is translated as CASSLTAGTTDTQYF.